The clone carrying this T cell receptor beta chain was seen repeatedly, ten times or more. For TCR beta, libraries came from iRepertoire HTBI primers and Arm-PCR of CDR3 regions. In TCRdb, the multiplex PCR reads were re-called with MiXCR into one record per CDR3 protein. The data show about 620,000 distinct CDR3 sequences, roughly 15% seen once. Time point defined: newly diagnosed GD, antithyroid drugs for less than 3 months. TCR sequences were obtained from RNA taken from PBMCs. With EDTA tubes as the receptacles, 7.5 to 9.5 milliliters of peripheral blood were drawn. This entry is derived from a study of regulatory T cells in long-lasting Graves disease. The CDR3 extends over 13 amino acids. Between the trimmed V and J ends, which lost 5 bases and 6 bases, there was a span of 16 bases. Germline CDR1 reads SQVTM; CDR2 reads ANQGSEA. The same specimen was also included in a second study, on T cells in Graves' hyperthyroidism and ophthalmopathy. This second report adds: Graves' hyperthyroidism was deemed stable absent ophthalmopathy progression within 18 months. TCR CDR3 regions were first amplified by RT-PCR with HTBI primers. Most clonotypes expanded in the thyroid (above 0.001) were also present in blood.

Material: peripheral blood mononuclear cells (PBMCs), obtained at new diagnosis, from a patient treated with antithyroid drugs. This clonotype was sampled from a woman younger than 45 with Graves disease. This chain uses TRBV29-1 with TRBJ1-1, with D hard to call. The CDR3 here is CSVLGRFLAEAFF. In nucleotides, the CDR3 is TGCAGCGTTTTGGGCAGGTTCCTCGCTGAAGCTTTCTTT.